The 2 T cell receptor beta chains given below trace back to one sample, sequenced in a study of blood T cell repertoires in COVID-19. Here immunoSEQ multiplex PCR was the method, and the copy in TCRdb shows in-frame clones only, minus some. This sample carries 150,000 to 180,000 clones, around 82% of them seen once, and the ten largest clones take 0.63%. Sequencing input: peripheral blood. The receptors originated from a man between 60 and 75 years old with COVID-19, enrolled during active disease.

The chain has TRBV6-5 and TRBJ1-2; tentatively, D is TRBD1 (6 bases). This CDR3 is built from 12 residues. Germline V CDR1 and CDR2: MNHEY, SVGAGI. Between the trimmed V and J ends, which lost 4 bases and 6 bases, there was a span of 9 bases. The CDR3 region is CASSSPGDGYTF. The CDR3 DNA reads TGTGCCAGCAGTTCGCCAGGGGATGGCTACACCTTC.

A remark on this clone: One junction end does not reproduce the germline sequence, and a read error may be involved. In the same sample, other DNA sequences code for this CDR3. The chain links TRBV18 to TRBJ1-5; possible D gene TRBD1, 6 bases. The CDR3 runs 17 residues. The germline V gene encodes CDR1 KGHSH and CDR2 LQKENI. CDR3 in amino acids: CASSPSTSGDGNQPQHF. In DNA form, the CDR3 reads TGTGCCAGCTCACCTTCTACATCAGGGGACGGCAATCAGCCTCAGCATTTT. Variable domain in full (rest from reference TRBV18 and TRBJ1-5): NAGVMQNPRHLVRRRGQEARLRCSPMKGHSHVYWYRQLPEEGLKFMVYLQKENIIDESGMPKERFSAEFPKEGPSILRIQQVVRGDSAAYFCASSPSTSGDGNQPQHFGDGTRLSIL.